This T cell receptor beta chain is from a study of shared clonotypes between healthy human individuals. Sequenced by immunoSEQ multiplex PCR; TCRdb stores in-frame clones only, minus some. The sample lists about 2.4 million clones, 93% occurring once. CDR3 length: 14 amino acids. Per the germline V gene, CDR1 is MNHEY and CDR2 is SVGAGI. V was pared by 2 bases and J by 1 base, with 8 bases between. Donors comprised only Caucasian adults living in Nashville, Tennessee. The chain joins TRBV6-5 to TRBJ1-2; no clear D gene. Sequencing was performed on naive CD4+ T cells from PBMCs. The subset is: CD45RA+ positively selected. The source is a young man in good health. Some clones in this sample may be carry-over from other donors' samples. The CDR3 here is CASSYGGHNYGYTF. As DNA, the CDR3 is TGTGCCAGCAGTTACGGAGGCCATAACTATGGCTACACCTTC.